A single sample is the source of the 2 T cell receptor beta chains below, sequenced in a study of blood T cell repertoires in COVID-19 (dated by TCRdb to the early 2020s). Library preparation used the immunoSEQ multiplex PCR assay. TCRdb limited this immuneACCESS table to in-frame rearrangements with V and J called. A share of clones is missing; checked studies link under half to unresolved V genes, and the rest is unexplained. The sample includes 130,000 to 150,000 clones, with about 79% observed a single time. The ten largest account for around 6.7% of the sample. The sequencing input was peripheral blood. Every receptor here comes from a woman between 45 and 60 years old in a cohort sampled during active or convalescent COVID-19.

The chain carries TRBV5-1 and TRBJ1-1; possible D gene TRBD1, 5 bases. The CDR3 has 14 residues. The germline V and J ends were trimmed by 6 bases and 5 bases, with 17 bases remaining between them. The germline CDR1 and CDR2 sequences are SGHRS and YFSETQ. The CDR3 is CASTSSLEGTEAFF. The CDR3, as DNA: TGCGCCAGCACCTCCTCACTGGAGGGGACTGAAGCTTTCTTT.

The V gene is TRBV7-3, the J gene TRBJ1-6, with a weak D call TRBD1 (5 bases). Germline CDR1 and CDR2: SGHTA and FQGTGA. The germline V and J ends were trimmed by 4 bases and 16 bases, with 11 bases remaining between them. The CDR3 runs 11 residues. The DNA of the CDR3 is TGTGCCAGCAGCTCAGGACACGGACTCCACTTT. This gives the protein CASSSGHGLHF.